These 12 T cell receptor beta chains came from one sample sequenced in a study of cytomegalovirus exposure and HLA in healthy donors. PCR primers comprised 60 Vbeta and 13 Jbeta primers. Produced via immunoSEQ multiplex PCR; TCRdb's table is partial and in-frame only. In the table there are some 190,000 clones, around three quarters of which are singletons. The sequenced sample consisted of PBMCs. Receptors originate from a woman under 40 in good health and CMV-seropositive.

The chain is built from TRBV4-3 and TRBJ1-6; TRBD1 agrees at 9 bases. CDR3 length: 15 residues. Germline CDR1 LGHNA, CDR2 YSLEER. Unmatched junction bases numbered 3, after V lost 4 bases and J lost 5 bases. Here the CDR3 DNA reads TGCGCCAGCAGCCCAGGACAGGGGAATAATTCACCCCTCCACTTT. Translation: CASSPGQGNNSPLHF.

The chain combines TRBV27 with TRBJ2-7; D unresolved. Germline loops: CDR1 MNHEY, CDR2 SMNVEV (reference sequence). The CDR3 extends over 12 amino acids. V gave up 4 bases and J gave up 0 bases, with 4 bases separating them. The CDR3 here is CASSSYSYEQYF. CDR3 in DNA: TGTGCCAGCAGTTCGTACTCCTACGAGCAGTACTTC.

The V call is TRBV7-2, the J call TRBJ1-1, with TRBD1 as a possible D gene (6 bases). Germline V gene lookup returns CDR1 SGHTA and CDR2 FQGNSA. The CDR3 sequence is 14 residues long. V dropped 3 bases and J dropped 7 bases, with 15 bases sitting between them. Here the CDR3 reads CASSFHRAGSEAFF. The CDR3 bases are TGTGCCAGCAGCTTCCACAGGGCAGGGAGTGAAGCTTTCTTT. Full variable domain (missing parts from reference TRBV7-2 and TRBJ1-1): GAGVSQSPSNKVTEKGKDVELRCDPISGHTALYWYRQSLGQGLEFLIYFQGNSAPDKSGLPSDRFSAERTGGSVSTLTIQRTQQEDSAVYLCASSFHRAGSEAFFGQGTRLTVV.

V is TRBV7-9 and J is TRBJ1-6; 9 bases are a match to TRBD1. The junction had 9 bases not matched to a gene; V was cut back by 4 bases and J by 8 bases. Germline V gene data show CDR1 as SEHNR and CDR2 as FQNEAQ (reference sequence). CDR3 length: 16 residues. Here the CDR3 reads CASSSGHRGRDSPLHF. The CDR3 DNA sequence: TGTGCCAGCAGCTCCGGACACAGGGGGCGGGATTCACCCCTCCACTTT.

J is TRBJ2-5 and V is TRBV27; D is perhaps TRBD2 (6 bases). V was cut by 0 bases and J by 9 bases, with 14 bases left in between. The CDR3 is 14 amino acids. Germline CDR1 MNHEY, CDR2 SMNVEV (reference sequence). This CDR3 reads CASSLSPGGPAQYF. In nucleotides, the CDR3 is TGTGCCAGCAGTTTATCTCCCGGGGGTCCGGCCCAGTACTTC.

The rearrangement uses TRBV5-1 and TRBJ2-5; perhaps TRBD1 as D (6 bases). The J call may be incorrect, as the DNA end agrees better with TRBJ2-7. This CDR3 spans 14 amino acids. Germline CDR1 and CDR2: SGHRS and YFSETQ. The CDR3 loop is CASSSRGRGYEQYF. The CDR3 coding sequence is TGCGCCAGCAGCTCTCGGGGCAGGGGCTACGAGCAGTACTTC.

Here the CDR3 DNA reads TGTGCCAGCAGCGTTGACAGCTTTAATGAAAAACTGTTTTTT. It specifies CASSVDSFNEKLFF. The rearrangement links TRBV9 to TRBJ1-4, with D maybe TRBD1 (5 bases). This CDR3 contains 14 residues. Trimming removed 2 bases from V and 4 bases from J, with 9 bases in between. The V gene's germline CDR1 is SGDLS and CDR2 YYNGEE.

This clone occurred a few times. Sequence at one end of the junction differs from germline and may be a read error. The rearrangement uses TRBV9 and TRBJ2-1; 10 bases are a match to TRBD2. The germline gives CDR1 SGDLS, CDR2 YYNGEE. The CDR3 is 14 amino acids. The CDR3 region is CASSVESGGARLLF. DNA of the CDR3: TGTGCCAGCAGCGTAGAGAGCGGGGGGGCCAGGTTGCTCTTC. Full variable domain (rest looked up from reference TRBV9 and TRBJ2-1): DSGVTQTPKHLITATGQRVTLRCSPRSGDLSVYWYQQSLDQGLQFLIQYYNGEERAKGNILERFSAQQFPDLHSELNLSSLELGDSALYFCASSVESGGARLLFGPGTRLTVL.

V is TRBV6-5 and J is TRBJ1-4, with D uncertain. This CDR3 comprises 14 residues. V lost 0 bases and J lost 7, with 9 bases in between. In germline, CDR1 is MNHEY, CDR2 SVGAGI. Here the CDR3 DNA reads TGTGCCAGCAGTTACTCGAAGACACCTGAAAAACTGTTTTTT. Its protein is CASSYSKTPEKLFF.

This clone has just one count. The chain has TRBV18 and TRBJ1-4, with TRBD1 as a possible D gene (5 bases). The CDR3 totals 14 residues. Germline assignment: CDR1 KGHSH and CDR2 LQKENI. Trimming shortened V by 3 bases and J by 8 bases, and 13 bases separated the two germline ends. The CDR3 here is CASSPPGGREKLFF. The DNA for the CDR3 is TGTGCCAGCTCACCCCCCGGGGGACGAGAAAAACTGTTTTTT.

The rearrangement uses TRBV4-2 and TRBJ2-5; no clear D gene. Trimming took off 3 bases at V and 0 bases at J, with 14 bases between the two ends. CDR3 size: 16 residues. Germline V CDR1 and CDR2: LGHNA, YNFKEQ. CDR3 nucleotide sequence: TGTGCCAGCAGCCATGGTACCGAGTCGTACCAAGAGACCCAGTACTTC. Amino acid sequence: CASSHGTESYQETQYF.

The chain employs TRBV9 and TRBJ1-4; the match to TRBD1 covers 11 bases. From germline, CDR1 is SGDLS and CDR2 YYNGEE. With V trimmed by 4 bases and J by 7 bases, 3 bases remained unmatched. The length of the CDR3 is 14 residues. The CDR3 DNA reads as TGTGCCAGCAGCACCGGACAGGGGGCTGAAAAACTGTTTTTT. The encoded protein is CASSTGQGAEKLFF.